Detailed here is one T cell receptor (beta chain). In its sample, this clonotype was seen many times. There is no known antigen for this receptor. Per-base quality was not reported, and no clone a single base away is much larger than it. Hyperthyroidism patients were aged 18 to 65 years and newly diagnosed, with disease duration of less than 2 months. Patients with uncontrolled infections, other autoimmune diseases, pregnancy or lactation were excluded. Diagnoses were based on clinical symptoms, serum thyroxine and TRAb, thyroid ultrasound and orbital computed tomography. Blood from progressor patients was drawn when they were first diagnosed with hyperthyroidism, before any ophthalmopathy symptoms appeared. Ficoll-Paque density gradient centrifugation was used to isolate PBMCs from about 9 ml of fresh peripheral blood. Progressor patients were initially diagnosed with Graves' hyperthyroidism and developed ophthalmopathy during follow-up. Trizol reagent was used to extract total RNA, and RNA quality was then checked on an Agilent 2100 Bioanalyzer.

The data stem from a study of T cells in Graves' hyperthyroidism and ophthalmopathy (dated by TCRdb to the late 2010s). Broadly, across the study: Peripheral blood was collected at initial diagnosis, before any treatment. To identify distinguishing TCR V-J signatures, a discovery cohort of about 100 patients was used, comprising under 45 with Graves' ophthalmopathy and under 60 with stable Graves' hyperthyroidism. Whether ophthalmopathy could be predicted prospectively was tested in an independent validation cohort made up of approximately 19 hyperthyroidism patients plus 17 patients who later progressed to ophthalmopathy. The 100 or so discovery patients were randomly divided into training and test sets at a 7:3 ratio. Thyroid tissue and blood T-cell repertoires from more than 5 Graves' hyperthyroidism patients were also compared in the study. After blood sampling, hyperthyroidism patients were treated with methimazole at a starting dose of 30 mg daily, and ophthalmopathy patients were treated with high-dose intravenous methylprednisolone. The paper reports TCR Vbeta CDR3 sequencing of approximately 140 peripheral blood samples: around 41 ophthalmopathy, roughly 74 hyperthyroidism and 17 progressor patients. Points the paper makes about the study in general: In validation, progression to ophthalmopathy was predicted by the model with around 71% sensitivity and 72% to 85% specificity, a median of around 5.9 months before onset. In cross-validation, a model built on a 13 V-J signature told ophthalmopathy apart from stable hyperthyroidism with just under 90% sensitivity and approximately 81% specificity, and in testing the same model reached 80%/75%. Blood samples also contained most of the expanded thyroid clonotypes (frequency above 0.001), which suggests that blood repertoires may reflect thyroid immune responses. No statistical method was used to fix the sample size in advance, and group allocation was not hidden from the investigators.

The junction shows trimming of 5 bases on V and 6 bases on J, plus 12 bases between the germline ends. Its CDR3 holds 14 amino acids, cysteine through phenylalanine. Just the 42-base CDR3 DNA is kept, in frame starting at base 1. CDR1 SGHRS and CDR2 YFSETQ are derived from the germline V gene. The TCR beta CDR3 regions were amplified from the RNA transcripts. The first round of RT-PCR for the TCR CDR3 was performed with the HTBI primer set and the Qiagen OneStep RT-PCR kit. Libraries were constructed in a second round of multiplex PCR, after which size selection and purification were carried out. The libraries were sequenced on an Illumina HiSeq2000 using paired-end 100 bp reads. Per the original workflow: SOAPnuke was used to process the raw data, removing reads that contained adapters or uncalled bases, had a mean Phred below 15, or lacked an exact match to the constant primer or identifier. High-quality paired reads were merged with COPE v1.2.5, and unique nucleotide sequences were defined as clonotypes. MiTCR v1.1 was used to align clonotypes to the IMGT TRBV, TRBD and TRBJ reference segments. Only V-J combinations with frequency above 0.0001, covering 99.2% of repertoires, were analysed. A TCS score was defined as the ratio of F50 (clonal expansion) to E x V (chaos), with BLOSUM62-based TCRdist applied between CDR3 peptides within each V-J. Welch's t-statistics and random forest reduced around 520 V-J features to roughly 13, which were used in a naive Bayes classifier (R e1071). TCRdb applied fastp at Q25 and MiXCR to the public reads, then kept only in-frame beta chains. Rows are unified per CDR3 protein, each entry keeping the most common DNA and genes. For this entry, the V and J calls and clone size follow TCRdb and not the study's own pipeline. Recorded for this sample are approximately 370,000 distinct CDR3 sequences; 17% of them occurred a single time. Around 35% of the sample goes to the ten largest clones.

Material for sequencing was blood. This sequence was found in a woman aged 25 to 39 with Graves' hyperthyroidism that later progressed to Graves' ophthalmopathy. This chain is built from TRBV5-1 and TRBJ1-6; TRBD1 could be the D gene, as 5 bases match. The CDR3 sequence is CASRTGARNSPLHF. In nucleotides, the sequence is TGCGCCAGCAGGACTGGGGCGCGTAATTCACCCCTCCACTTT.